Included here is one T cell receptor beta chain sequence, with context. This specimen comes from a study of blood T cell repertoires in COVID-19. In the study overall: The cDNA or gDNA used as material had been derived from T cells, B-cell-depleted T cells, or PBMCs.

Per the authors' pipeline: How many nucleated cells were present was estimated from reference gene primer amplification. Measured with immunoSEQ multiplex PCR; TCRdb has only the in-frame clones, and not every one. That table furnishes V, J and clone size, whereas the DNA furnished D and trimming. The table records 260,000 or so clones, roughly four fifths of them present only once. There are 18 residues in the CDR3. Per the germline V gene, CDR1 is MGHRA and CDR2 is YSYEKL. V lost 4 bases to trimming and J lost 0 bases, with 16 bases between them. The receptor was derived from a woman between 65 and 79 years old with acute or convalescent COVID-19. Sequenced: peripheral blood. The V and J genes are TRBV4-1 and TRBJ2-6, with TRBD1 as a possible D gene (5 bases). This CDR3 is CASSPWATDSSGANVLTF. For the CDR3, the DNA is TGCGCCAGCAGCCCCTGGGCCACAGACAGCTCTGGGGCCAACGTCCTGACTTTC.